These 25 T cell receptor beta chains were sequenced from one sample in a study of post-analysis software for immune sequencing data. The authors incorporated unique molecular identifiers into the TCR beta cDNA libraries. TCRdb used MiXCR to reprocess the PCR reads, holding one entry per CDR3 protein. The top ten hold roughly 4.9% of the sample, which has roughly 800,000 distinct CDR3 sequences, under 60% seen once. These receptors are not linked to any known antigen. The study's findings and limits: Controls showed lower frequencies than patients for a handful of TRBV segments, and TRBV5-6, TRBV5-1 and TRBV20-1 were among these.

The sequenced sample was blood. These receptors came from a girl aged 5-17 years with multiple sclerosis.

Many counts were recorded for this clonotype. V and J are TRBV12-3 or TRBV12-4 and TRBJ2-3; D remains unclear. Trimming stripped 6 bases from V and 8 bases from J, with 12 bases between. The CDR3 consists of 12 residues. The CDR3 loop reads CASSPDPATQYF. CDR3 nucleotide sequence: TGTGCCAGCAGCCCGGACCCGGCTACGCAGTATTTT.

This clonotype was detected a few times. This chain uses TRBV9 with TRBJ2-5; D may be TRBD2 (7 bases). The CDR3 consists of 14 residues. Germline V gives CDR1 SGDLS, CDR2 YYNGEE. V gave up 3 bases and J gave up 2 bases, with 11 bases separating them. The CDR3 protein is CASSAAGAQETQYF. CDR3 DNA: TGTGCCAGCAGCGCTGCGGGGGCTCAAGAGACCCAGTACTTC.

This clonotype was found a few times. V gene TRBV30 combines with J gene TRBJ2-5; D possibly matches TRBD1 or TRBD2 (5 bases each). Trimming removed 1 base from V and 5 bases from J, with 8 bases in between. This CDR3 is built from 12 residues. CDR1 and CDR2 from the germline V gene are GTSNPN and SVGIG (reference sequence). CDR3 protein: CAWSGEGETQYF. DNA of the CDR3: TGTGCCTGGAGTGGAGAGGGGGAGACCCAGTACTTC.

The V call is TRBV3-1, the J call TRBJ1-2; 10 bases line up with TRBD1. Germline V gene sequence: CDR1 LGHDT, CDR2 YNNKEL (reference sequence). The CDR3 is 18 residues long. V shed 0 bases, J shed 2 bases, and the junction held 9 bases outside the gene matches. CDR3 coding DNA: TGTGCCAGCAGCCAAGAAGGGGGGACAGGGGCCACCAACTATGGCTACACCTTC. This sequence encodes CASSQEGGTGATNYGYTF.

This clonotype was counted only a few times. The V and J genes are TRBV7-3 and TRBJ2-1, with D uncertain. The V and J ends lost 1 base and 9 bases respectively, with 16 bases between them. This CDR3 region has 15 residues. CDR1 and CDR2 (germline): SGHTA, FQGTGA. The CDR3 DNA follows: TGTGCCAGCAGCTTAAGAGGTCCCCAAGTGAGTGAGCAGTTCTTC. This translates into CASSLRGPQVSEQFF.

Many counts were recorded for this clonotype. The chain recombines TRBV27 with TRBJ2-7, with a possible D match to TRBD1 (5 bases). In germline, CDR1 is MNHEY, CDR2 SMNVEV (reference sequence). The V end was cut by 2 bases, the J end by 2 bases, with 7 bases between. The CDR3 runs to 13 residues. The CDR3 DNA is TGTGCCAGCAGTTTACAGGGAACCTACGAGCAGTACTTC. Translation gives CASSLQGTYEQYF.

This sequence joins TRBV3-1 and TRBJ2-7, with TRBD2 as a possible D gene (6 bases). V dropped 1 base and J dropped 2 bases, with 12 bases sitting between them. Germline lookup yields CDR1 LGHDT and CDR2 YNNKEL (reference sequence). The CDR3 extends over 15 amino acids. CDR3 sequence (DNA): TGTGCCAGCAGCCAAGGGTTAGCGGAGCCCTACGAGCAGTACTTC. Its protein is CASSQGLAEPYEQYF.

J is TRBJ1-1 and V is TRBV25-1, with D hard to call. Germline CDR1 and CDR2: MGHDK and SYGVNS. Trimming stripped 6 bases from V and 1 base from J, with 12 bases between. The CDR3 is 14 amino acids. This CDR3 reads CASSGDTTNTEAFF. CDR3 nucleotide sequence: TGTGCCAGCAGCGGCGACACCACGAACACTGAAGCTTTCTTT.

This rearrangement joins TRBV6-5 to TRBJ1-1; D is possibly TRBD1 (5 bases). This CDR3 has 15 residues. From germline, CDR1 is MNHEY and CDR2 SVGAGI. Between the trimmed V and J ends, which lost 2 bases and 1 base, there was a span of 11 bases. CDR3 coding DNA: TGTGCCAGCAGTTACCACCGGGGCTCGAACACTGAAGCTTTCTTT. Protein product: CASSYHRGSNTEAFF.

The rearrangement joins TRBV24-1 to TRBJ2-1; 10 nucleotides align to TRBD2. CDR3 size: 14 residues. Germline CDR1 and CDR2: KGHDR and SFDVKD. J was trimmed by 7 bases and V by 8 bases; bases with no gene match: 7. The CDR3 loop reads CATTAAGGPNEQFF. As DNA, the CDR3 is TGTGCCACCACCGCAGCGGGAGGGCCGAATGAGCAGTTCTTC.

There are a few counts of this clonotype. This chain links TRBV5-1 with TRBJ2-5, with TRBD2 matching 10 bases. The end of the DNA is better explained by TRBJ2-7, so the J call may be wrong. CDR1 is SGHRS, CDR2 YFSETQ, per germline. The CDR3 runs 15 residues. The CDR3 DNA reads TGCGCCAGCAGCGTGGGACTAGCGTCGACCTACGAGCAGTACTTC. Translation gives CASSVGLASTYEQYF.

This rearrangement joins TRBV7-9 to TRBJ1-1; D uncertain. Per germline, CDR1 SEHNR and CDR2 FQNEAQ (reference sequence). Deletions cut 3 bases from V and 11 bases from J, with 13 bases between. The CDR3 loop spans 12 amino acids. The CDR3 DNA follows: TGTGCCAGCAGCTTGGGGTTATCTGGCGCTTTCTTT. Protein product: CASSLGLSGAFF.

The DNA for the CDR3 is TGTGCCAGCAGTTCGGGATTTAGCTCCTACGAGCAGTACTTC. Translation: CASSSGFSSYEQYF. This chain links TRBV6-6 with TRBJ2-7; maybe TRBD2 (5 bases). CDR1 is MNHNY, CDR2 SVGAGI, per germline (reference sequence). The CDR3 length is 14 residues. V lost 4 bases and J 0 bases, leaving 10 bases between the germline ends.

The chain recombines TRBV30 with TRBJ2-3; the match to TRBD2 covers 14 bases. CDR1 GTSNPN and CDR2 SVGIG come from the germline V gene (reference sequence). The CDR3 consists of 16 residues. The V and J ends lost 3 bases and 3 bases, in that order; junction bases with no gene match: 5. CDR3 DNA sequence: TGTGCCTGGAGGGGACTAGCGGGAGTAGGGACAGATACGCAGTATTTT. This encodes CAWRGLAGVGTDTQYF.

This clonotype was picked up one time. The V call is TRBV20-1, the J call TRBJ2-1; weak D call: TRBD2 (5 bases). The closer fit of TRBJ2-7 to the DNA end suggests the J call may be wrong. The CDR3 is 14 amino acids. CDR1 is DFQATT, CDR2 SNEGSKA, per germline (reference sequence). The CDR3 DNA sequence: TGCAGTGCTACGGACTCGGCTTCCTACAATGAGCAGTACTTC. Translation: CSATDSASYNEQYF.

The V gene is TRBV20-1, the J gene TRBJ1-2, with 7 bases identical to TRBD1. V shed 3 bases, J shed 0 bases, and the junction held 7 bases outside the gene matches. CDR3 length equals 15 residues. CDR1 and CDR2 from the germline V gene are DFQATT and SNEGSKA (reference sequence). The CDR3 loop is CSASPGQPTNYGYTF. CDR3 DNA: TGCAGTGCTAGCCCGGGACAGCCTACTAACTATGGCTACACCTTC.

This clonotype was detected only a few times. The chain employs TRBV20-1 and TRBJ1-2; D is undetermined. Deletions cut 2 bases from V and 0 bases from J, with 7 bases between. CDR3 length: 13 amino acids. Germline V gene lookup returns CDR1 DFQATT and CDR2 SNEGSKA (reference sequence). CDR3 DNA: TGCAGTGCTAGATCTGGAGCTAACTATGGCTACACCTTC. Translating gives CSARSGANYGYTF.

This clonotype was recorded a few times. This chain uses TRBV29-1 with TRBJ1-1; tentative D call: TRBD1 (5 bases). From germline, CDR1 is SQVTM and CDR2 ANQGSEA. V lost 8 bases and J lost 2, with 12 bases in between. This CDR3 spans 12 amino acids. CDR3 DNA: TGCAGCACCCGGGGGACTAACACTGAAGCTTTCTTT. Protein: CSTRGTNTEAFF. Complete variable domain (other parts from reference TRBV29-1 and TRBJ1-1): SAVISQKPSRDICQRGTSLTIQCQVDSQVTMMFWYRQQPGQSLTLIATANQGSEATYESGFVIDKFPISRPNLTFSTLTVSNMSPEDSSIYLCSTRGTNTEAFFGQGTRLTVV.

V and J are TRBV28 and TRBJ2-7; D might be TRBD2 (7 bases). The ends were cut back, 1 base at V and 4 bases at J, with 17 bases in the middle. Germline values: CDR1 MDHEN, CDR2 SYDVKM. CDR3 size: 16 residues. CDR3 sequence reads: CASSLFAERDIYEQYF. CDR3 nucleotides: TGTGCCAGCAGTTTATTCGCGGAGCGGGACATATACGAGCAGTACTTC.

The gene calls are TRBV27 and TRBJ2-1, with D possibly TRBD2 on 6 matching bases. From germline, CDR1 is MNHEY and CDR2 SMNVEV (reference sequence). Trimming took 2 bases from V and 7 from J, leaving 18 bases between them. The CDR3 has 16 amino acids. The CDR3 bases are TGTGCCAGCAGTTTACTTAGCGGCGCGCTCAGAAATGAGCAGTTCTTC. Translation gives CASSLLSGALRNEQFF.

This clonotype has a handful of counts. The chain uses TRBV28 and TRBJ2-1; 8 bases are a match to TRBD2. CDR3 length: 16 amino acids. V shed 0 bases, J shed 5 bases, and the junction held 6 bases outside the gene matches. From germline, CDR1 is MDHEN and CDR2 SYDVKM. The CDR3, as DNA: TGTGCCAGCAGTTTATGGGCCACTAGCGGCAACAATGAGCAGTTCTTC. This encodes CASSLWATSGNNEQFF.

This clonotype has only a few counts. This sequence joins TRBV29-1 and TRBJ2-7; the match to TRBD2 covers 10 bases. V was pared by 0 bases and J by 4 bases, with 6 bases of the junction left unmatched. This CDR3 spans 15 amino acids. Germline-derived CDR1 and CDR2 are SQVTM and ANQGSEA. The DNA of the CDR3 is TGCAGCGTTGAAGATGCTAGCGGGGGACTATACGAGCAGTACTTC. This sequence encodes CSVEDASGGLYEQYF.

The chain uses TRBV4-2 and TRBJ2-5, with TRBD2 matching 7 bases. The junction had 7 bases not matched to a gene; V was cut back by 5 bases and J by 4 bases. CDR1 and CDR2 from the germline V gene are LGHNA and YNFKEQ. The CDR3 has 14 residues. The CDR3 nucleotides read TGTGCCAGCAGCTTAGCGGGCTGGGGAGAGACCCAGTACTTC. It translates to CASSLAGWGETQYF.

In nucleotides, the CDR3 is TGTGCCAGCAGTTGGGTAGAGGGCCAGTCACCCCTCCACTTT. Translated, it gives CASSWVEGQSPLHF. The chain employs TRBV28 and TRBJ1-6; D unclear. The CDR3 is 14 amino acids. V shed 4 bases and J shed 10 bases, with 14 bases lying between them. Germline V gene data show CDR1 as MDHEN and CDR2 as SYDVKM.

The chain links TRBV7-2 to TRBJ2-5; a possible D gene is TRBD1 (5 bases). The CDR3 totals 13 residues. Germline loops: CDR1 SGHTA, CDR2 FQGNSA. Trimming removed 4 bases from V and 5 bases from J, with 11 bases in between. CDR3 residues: CASSSQGLETQYF. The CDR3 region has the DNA TGTGCCAGCAGCTCCCAGGGTTTGGAGACCCAGTACTTC.